This T cell receptor beta chain originates from a study of CD8 T cells in ankylosing spondylitis. Whole-study findings and limits: Disease-linked clones were found to be CD8+ and relatively rare in peripheral blood. Disease-linked clones were reportedly significantly enriched in matched ankylosing spondylitis synovial fluid.

Comments on this clonotype: Its antigen is unknown.

Molecular-barcoded quantitative 5'-RACE produced these TCR beta libraries. TCRdb used MiXCR to reprocess the 5' RACE reads, holding one entry per CDR3 protein. The data show about 140,000 distinct CDR3 sequences, roughly 8.8% seen once. The CDR3 covers 18 residues. Germline V gene sequence: CDR1 LNHNV, CDR2 YYDKDF (reference sequence). The V end lost 0 bases, the J end lost 1 base, and 15 bases lay between the germline ends. Sequencing used synovial fluid, either unsorted or a sorted T cell fraction (not recorded which). The source is a male donor with ankylosing spondylitis. The rearrangement uses TRBV15 and TRBJ2-2; a weak D match, TRBD1 (5 bases). The CDR3 sequence is CATSRDPRGMLNTGELFF. CDR3 in DNA: TGTGCCACCAGCAGAGATCCTAGGGGAATGCTGAACACCGGGGAGCTGTTTTTT.